This T cell receptor (beta chain) came from a study of cytomegalovirus exposure and HLA in healthy donors. Study-level background: HLA-typed donors contributed approximately 86 million unique TCRs, which were held in an early data release.

Notes on the study in general: Rates of TCR association differed by HLA locus in a later analysis, with DRB1 highest and HLA-C lowest. In a later analysis, common viral pathogens appeared linked to several of the most significant clusters.

Regarding this clone: Antigen specificity is unknown.

The germline gives CDR1 SNHLY, CDR2 FYNNEI. This CDR3 contains 11 residues. Trimming shortened V by 7 bases and J by 5 bases, and 8 bases separated the two germline ends. Primers for the PCR totalled 60 Vbeta and 13 Jbeta. The repertoire was sequenced with immunoSEQ multiplex PCR; TCRdb's copy has only in-frame clones and lacks some. The sample includes about 110,000 clones, around 70% of them seen just once. The sequenced material came from PBMCs. The source of this sequence is a woman aged 70-85 years in good health and CMV-seropositive. V is TRBV2 and J is TRBJ1-1; D is unresolved. The CDR3, as DNA: TGTGCCAGCACTTCGGGGACTGAAGCTTTCTTT. Its protein product is CASTSGTEAFF.